This TCR beta chain was found in a study of T cells in localized non-small cell lung cancer. Study findings and constraints: Elevated blood T cell density was associated with longer overall survival. Exceeding tumor, uninvolved adjacent lung had the highest T cell clonality. A median of roughly 52 of the top 100 tumor clones appeared in adjacent lung, which was paired and uninvolved.

Assay: immunoSEQ multiplex PCR; the TCRdb copy retains only in-frame clones and omits some. Here the sample spans roughly 25,000 clones, less than 90% being singletons. CDR3 length equals 14 residues. CDR1 is MNHEY and CDR2 is SVGAGI in the germline V gene. Germline trimming cut 2 bases from V and 6 bases from J; bases unmatched to any gene: 2. As to this clone: Its target is unknown.

The J gene is TRBJ2-1, the V gene TRBV6-5; 9 bases fit TRBD2. The sequencing used peripheral blood, collected before any cancer treatment. The source is a male donor at least 60 years old with stage I squamous cell lung carcinoma. The CDR3 DNA is TGTGCCAGCAGTTACGGCGGGGGGGCCAATGAGCAGTTCTTC. Translation gives CASSYGGGANEQFF.